Listed here is a single TCR beta chain. The antigen is undetermined. This sample stems from a study of blood T cells in healthy people across ages. Whole-study results and caveats: The study could not conclusively compare naive and antigen-experienced cells, given its unsorted PBMCs.

CDR3 length: 13 residues. Between the trimmed V and J ends, which lost 4 bases and 2 bases, there was a span of 9 bases. Germline-derived CDR1 and CDR2 are WSHSY and SAAADI. Next came a second PCR, run for about 7 to 12 cycles, which used a sample-barcoded 5' primer along with a J-beta primer mix. From the 5' RACE reads, TCRdb called clonotypes with MiXCR, one entry per CDR3 protein. This table holds 800,000 or so distinct CDR3 sequences, approximately 59% found once. This receptor was obtained from a man younger than 45 in good health. Sequencing input: blood. The chain couples TRBV10-2 to TRBJ2-7; D ambiguous. The DNA of the CDR3 is TGCGCCAGCAGTGTTTACAGTACCTACGAGCAGTACTTC. The encoded protein is CASSVYSTYEQYF.